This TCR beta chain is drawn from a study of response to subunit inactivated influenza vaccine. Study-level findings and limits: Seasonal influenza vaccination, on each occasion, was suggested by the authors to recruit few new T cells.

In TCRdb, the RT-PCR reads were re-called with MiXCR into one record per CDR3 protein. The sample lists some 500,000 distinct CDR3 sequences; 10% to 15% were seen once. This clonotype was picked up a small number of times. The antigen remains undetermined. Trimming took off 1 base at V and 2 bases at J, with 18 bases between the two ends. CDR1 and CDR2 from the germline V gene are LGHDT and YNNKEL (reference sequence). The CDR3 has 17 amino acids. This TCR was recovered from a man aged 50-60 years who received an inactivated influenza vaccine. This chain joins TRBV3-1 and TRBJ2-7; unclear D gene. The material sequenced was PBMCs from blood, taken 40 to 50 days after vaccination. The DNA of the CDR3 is TGTGCCAGCAGCCAAGGAGTGGTCCGTCCCCCCACCTACGAGCAGTACTTC. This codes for CASSQGVVRPPTYEQYF.